These 16 T cell receptor beta chains originate from one sample sequenced in a study of T-cell memory formation after mild COVID-19. TCRdb passed the 5' RACE reads through MiXCR, listing each CDR3 protein once. The sample carries around 140,000 distinct CDR3 sequences, about 25% recorded once. Material for sequencing was PBMCs or a T cell subset sorted from them (not recorded which). Every receptor here comes from an adult woman who had mild COVID-19 (a few samples of this study predate the infection). Cell type and time point are not known.

This rearrangement joins TRBV4-2 to TRBJ2-1, with D possibly being TRBD1 (7 bases). The CDR3 length is 15 residues. Germline CDR1 is LGHNA and CDR2 is YNFKEQ. The V end lost 4 bases, the J end lost 0 bases, and 10 bases lay between the germline ends. This chain's CDR3 is CASSRGTDSYNEQFF. The CDR3 nucleotides read TGTGCCAGCAGCCGCGGGACAGACTCCTACAATGAGCAGTTCTTC.

The chain employs TRBV24-1 and TRBJ2-2; possibly TRBD2 for D (6 bases). The germline CDR1 and CDR2 sequences are KGHDR and SFDVKD. CDR3 length equals 15 residues. V was shortened by 9 bases and J by 4 bases, with 17 bases between the two germline ends. The CDR3 spells CATGGPGAGTGELFF. CDR3 coding DNA: TGTGCCACCGGTGGGCCTGGAGCGGGCACCGGGGAGCTGTTTTTT.

This clonotype was counted a few times. The rearrangement joins TRBV15 to TRBJ2-7, with 7 bases identical to TRBD1. CDR1 is LNHNV, CDR2 YYDKDF, per germline (reference sequence). The CDR3 length is 16 residues. The trim removed 0 bases at V and 4 bases at J, leaving 9 bases unmatched. CDR3 in DNA: TGTGCCACCAGCAGAGATCTGACAGGGAACCCTTACGAGCAGTACTTC. Its translation: CATSRDLTGNPYEQYF.

This clonotype appeared a few times. The rearrangement links TRBV11-2 to TRBJ2-1; D uncertain. The CDR3 runs to 12 residues. Between the trimmed V and J ends, which lost 5 bases and 5 bases, there was a span of 7 bases. From germline, CDR1 is SGHAT and CDR2 FQNNGV. CDR3 nucleotide sequence: TGTGCCAGCAGCCTACACAACAATGAGCAGTTCTTC. Translating gives CASSLHNNEQFF.

The chain links TRBV7-9 to TRBJ1-4, with 9 nucleotides matching TRBD1. The CDR3 runs to 16 residues. V lost 5 bases and J lost 6; bases outside the gene matches: 10. From germline, CDR1 is SEHNR and CDR2 FQNEAQ (reference sequence). The CDR3 spells CASSPRSGTGYEKLFF. CDR3 nucleotides: TGTGCCAGCAGCCCTCGATCCGGGACAGGGTATGAAAAACTGTTTTTT.

This clonotype was found a few times. The chain couples TRBV7-8 to TRBJ2-5; D not resolved. V was clipped by 5 bases and J by 4 bases, with 17 bases between them. CDR1 is SGHVS, CDR2 FQNEAQ, per germline. The CDR3 totals 15 residues. The CDR3 bases are TGTGCCAGCAGCCCTAGGATCAGTTTGGGAGAGACCCAGTACTTC. Its protein product is CASSPRISLGETQYF.

The chain couples TRBV20-1 to TRBJ1-1; 7 nucleotides line up with TRBD1. This CDR3 spans 16 amino acids. V lost 0 bases and J lost 4; bases outside the gene matches: 11. Looked up from germline, CDR1 is DFQATT and CDR2 is SNEGSKA (reference sequence). This chain's CDR3 is CSARDREGAYGTEAFF. As DNA, the CDR3 is TGCAGTGCTAGAGATAGGGAGGGGGCATACGGCACTGAAGCTTTCTTT.

This clonotype was detected only a few times. The chain joins TRBV12-3 or TRBV12-4 to TRBJ2-5; D might be TRBD1 (8 bases). Trimming shortened V by 1 base and J by 5 bases, and 20 bases separated the two germline ends. The CDR3 length is 17 residues. The DNA for the CDR3 is TGTGCCAGCAGTTTAGTAGGGACAGGAGCCGGGGGGGAGACCCAGTACTTC. Its translation: CASSLVGTGAGGETQYF.

V and J are TRBV4-2 and TRBJ2-3, with D perhaps given as TRBD1 or TRBD2 (6 bases each). The CDR3 has 17 residues. Germline loops: CDR1 LGHNA, CDR2 YNFKEQ. Trimming removed 0 bases at V and 7 bases at J, with 20 bases between. The CDR3 loop reads CASSQERRGRTSYTQYF. In nucleotides, the CDR3 is TGTGCCAGCAGCCAAGAGAGGAGGGGGAGGACCTCCTATACGCAGTATTTT.

The V call is TRBV12-3 or TRBV12-4, the J call TRBJ2-1; TRBD2 matches at 8 bases. With 1 base clipped from V and 6 bases from J, the junction kept 5 bases outside the gene matches. CDR3 length: 15 amino acids. CDR3 region: CASSLEISGANEQFF. CDR3 coding DNA: TGTGCCAGCAGTTTAGAGATTAGCGGGGCCAATGAGCAGTTCTTC.

The sample holds a few counts of this clonotype. V and J are TRBV12-3 or TRBV12-4 and TRBJ2-2; D possibly corresponds to TRBD1 (6 bases). This CDR3 spans 16 amino acids. V dropped 3 bases and J dropped 2 bases, with 13 bases sitting between them. This CDR3 reads CASSFGGPFNTGELFF. The CDR3 coding sequence is TGTGCCAGCAGTTTTGGGGGCCCCTTTAACACCGGGGAGCTGTTTTTT.

The sample holds a few counts of this clonotype. The V gene is TRBV2, the J gene TRBJ2-1; 12 nucleotides agree with TRBD2. With V trimmed by 8 bases and J by 0 bases, 11 bases remained unmatched. Per germline, CDR1 SNHLY and CDR2 FYNNEI. The CDR3 is made up of 18 amino acids. CDR3 in amino acids: CASVYWTSGKYSYNEQFF. DNA of the CDR3: TGTGCCAGCGTGTATTGGACTAGCGGGAAGTACTCCTACAATGAGCAGTTCTTC.

The genes are TRBV6-4 and TRBJ1-1; D gene ambiguous. CDR1 and CDR2 from the germline V gene are MRHNA and SNTAGT. There are 13 residues in the CDR3. V was cut by 4 bases and J by 4 bases, with 10 bases left in between. CDR3 in amino acids: CASSATEGTEAFF. The CDR3 DNA reads as TGTGCCAGCAGTGCTACCGAGGGCACTGAAGCTTTCTTT.

The chain links TRBV30 to TRBJ2-1, with 9 bases matching TRBD2. This CDR3 contains 14 residues. CDR1 GTSNPN and CDR2 SVGIG come from the germline V gene (reference sequence). J lost 11 bases, V lost 3 bases, and 11 bases had no gene match. The CDR3 loop is CAWRKGASGDKQFF. CDR3 bases: TGTGCCTGGAGAAAGGGGGCTAGCGGGGACAAGCAGTTCTTC.

The rearrangement uses TRBV27 and TRBJ2-1; D possibly corresponds to TRBD2 (6 bases). V lost 3 bases to trimming and J lost 0 bases, with 9 bases between them. The CDR3 has 15 amino acids. Germline loops: CDR1 MNHEY, CDR2 SMNVEV (reference sequence). CDR3 amino acids: CASSFLGGSYNEQFF. The CDR3, as DNA: TGTGCCAGCAGTTTTCTGGGGGGCTCCTACAATGAGCAGTTCTTC.

This clonotype appeared once. J is TRBJ2-1 and V is TRBV9; unclear D gene. Germline lookup yields CDR1 SGDLS and CDR2 YYNGEE. The CDR3 has 14 amino acids. Trimming left V 3 bases short and J 9 bases short, with 16 bases between. CDR3 bases: TGTGCCAGCAGCGGGGGTCTTCATCTGAGTGAGCAGTTCTTC. Translation gives CASSGGLHLSEQFF. Together with reference TRBV9 and TRBJ2-1, the CDR3 gives the full variable domain: DSGVTQTPKHLITATGQRVTLRCSPRSGDLSVYWYQQSLDQGLQFLIQYYNGEERAKGNILERFSAQQFPDLHSELNLSSLELGDSALYFCASSGGLHLSEQFFGPGTRLTVL.